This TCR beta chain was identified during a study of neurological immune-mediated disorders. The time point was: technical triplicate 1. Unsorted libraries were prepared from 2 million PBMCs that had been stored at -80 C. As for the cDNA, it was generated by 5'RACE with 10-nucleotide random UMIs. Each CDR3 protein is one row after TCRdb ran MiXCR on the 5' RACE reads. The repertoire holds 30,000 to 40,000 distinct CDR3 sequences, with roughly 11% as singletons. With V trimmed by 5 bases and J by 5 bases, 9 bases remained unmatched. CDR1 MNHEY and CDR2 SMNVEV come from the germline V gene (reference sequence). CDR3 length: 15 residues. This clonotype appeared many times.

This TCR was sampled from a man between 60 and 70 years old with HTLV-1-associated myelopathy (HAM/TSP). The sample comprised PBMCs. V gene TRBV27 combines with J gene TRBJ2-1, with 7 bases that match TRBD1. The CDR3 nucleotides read TGTGCCAGCAGTCCGAACCGACAGGGAGACAATGAGCAGTTCTTC. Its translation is CASSPNRQGDNEQFF.